The present entry profiles one T cell receptor beta chain with its context. Data came from immunoSEQ multiplex PCR; TCRdb stores just in-frame clones and leaves some out. The sample has approximately 100,000 clones; 90% to 95% are singletons. The data stem from a study of blood T cell repertoires in COVID-19. Study context: Nucleic acid was either cDNA or gDNA, and it came from T cells, B-cell-depleted T cells, or PBMCs.

CDR1 and CDR2 (germline): ENHRY, SYGVKD. The CDR3 is 13 residues long. Trimming left V 7 bases short and J 5 bases short, with 14 bases between. The sequence was collected from a man aged 55 to 70 with acute or convalescent COVID-19. The sample comprised peripheral blood. This chain connects TRBV10-3 to TRBJ1-2; unclear D gene. CDR3 amino acids: CAITRGGGYGYTF. The CDR3 nucleotides are TGTGCCATCACTCGCGGTGGCGGTTATGGCTACACCTTC.